This TCR beta chain comes out of a study of identical twins' blood T cells. Likely shared infections and vaccines: all three twin pairs were reared together. Sample barcodes were added at both library ends during cDNA synthesis. TCRdb re-derived calls from the 5' RACE reads in MiXCR, one entry per CDR3 protein. The sample consists of fewer than 450,000 distinct CDR3 sequences, about 28% of them appearing once. This TCR was recovered from a woman aged 18-49 years in good health. Sequencing used PBMCs.

The CDR3 loop is CSAPTVAYGYTF. In DNA form, the CDR3 reads TGCAGTGCCCCGACAGTGGCCTATGGCTACACCTTC. V usage is TRBV20-1 and J usage is TRBJ1-2; possible D gene TRBD1, 5 bases. The CDR3 spans 12 residues. The germline gives CDR1 DFQATT, CDR2 SNEGSKA (reference sequence). The germline V and J ends were trimmed by 6 bases and 4 bases, with 12 bases remaining between them.